The present entry profiles one T cell receptor (beta chain) with its context. This CDR3 spans 12 amino acids. Germline V gives CDR1 SGHTA, CDR2 FQGNSA. V lost 6 bases to trimming and J lost 5 bases, with 9 bases between them. Assay used: immunoSEQ multiplex PCR; TCRdb lists only in-frame clones, some missing. The sample has fewer than 35,000 clones, roughly 70% seen once. These data belong to a study of STAT5B mutations in CD4+ large granular lymphocyte leukemia. The chain employs TRBV7-2 and TRBJ2-3; D is perhaps TRBD2 (5 bases). Specimen: CD4+ T cells from blood buffy coats. This clonotype originated in a human donor in good health. CDR3 loop: CASRAGGDTQYF. The CDR3 DNA follows: TGTGCCAGCAGGGCGGGTGGAGATACGCAGTATTTT. Variable domain in full (rest from reference TRBV7-2 and TRBJ2-3): GAGVSQSPSNKVTEKGKDVELRCDPISGHTALYWYRQSLGQGLEFLIYFQGNSAPDKSGLPSDRFSAERTGGSVSTLTIQRTQQEDSAVYLCASRAGGDTQYFGPGTRLTVL.